The present T cell receptor beta chain was sequenced within a study of long-term antiretroviral therapy in people with HIV. In each sample, roughly 0.95-10 million cryopreserved PBMC were present before DNA extraction. The germline V and J ends were trimmed by 1 base and 10 bases, with 10 bases remaining between them. Germline CDR1 is LNHNV and CDR2 is YYDKDF (reference sequence). The CDR3 runs to 13 residues. An immunoSEQ assay, version v3.0, was performed at survey level. Assay: immunoSEQ multiplex PCR; the TCRdb copy retains only in-frame clones and omits some. The table has approximately 17,000 clones, 80% seen once. This clone was counted a single time.

The chain employs TRBV15 and TRBJ1-4; D call uncertain. This clonotype was obtained from a man aged 18 to 29 with HIV. The specimen was unsorted PBMCs, collected 0.1 years before starting antiretroviral therapy. The CDR3: CATSRVGLRKLFF. The DNA for the CDR3 is TGTGCCACCAGCAGAGTCGGGTTAAGAAAACTGTTTTTT.